Following are 14 T cell receptor beta chains from one sample sequenced in a study of shared clonotypes between healthy human individuals. The repertoire was sequenced with immunoSEQ multiplex PCR; TCRdb's copy has only in-frame clones and lacks some. The sample shows over a million clones, about 75% of them seen only once. The material sequenced was memory CD4+ T cells sorted from blood. Subset specified: CD45RA-negative fraction. These receptors originate from a young man in good health.

The V gene is TRBV27, the J gene TRBJ2-7, with unresolved D. This CDR3 region has 14 residues. The V gene lost 0 bases and the J gene lost 6 bases, with 12 bases spanning the gap. CDR1 and CDR2 (germline): MNHEY, SMNVEV (reference sequence). CDR3 DNA sequence: TGTGCCAGCAGTTTATCCCAAGTTGTTGCCGAGCAGTACTTC. Amino acid sequence: CASSLSQVVAEQYF.

This rearrangement joins TRBV7-9 to TRBJ2-7; D possibly corresponds to TRBD1 (6 bases). This CDR3 has 14 residues. The V and J ends lost 3 bases and 5 bases respectively, with 14 bases between them. Per the germline V gene, CDR1 is SEHNR and CDR2 is FQNEAQ (reference sequence). The CDR3 is CASSFDRTAHEQYF. The CDR3 DNA sequence: TGTGCCAGCAGCTTCGACAGGACAGCTCACGAGCAGTACTTC.

A single count supports this clone. The V and J genes are TRBV6-1 and TRBJ2-6; possibly TRBD1 or TRBD2 for D (5 bases each). This CDR3 comprises 15 residues. Trimming took off 6 bases at V and 5 bases at J, with 14 bases between the two ends. Germline V gene lookup returns CDR1 MNHNS and CDR2 SASEGT. CDR3 loop: CASRPGWGRANVLTF. In DNA form, the CDR3 reads TGTGCCAGCAGACCCGGATGGGGACGGGCCAACGTCCTGACTTTC.

The chain is built from TRBV5-1 and TRBJ1-3; the D gene is possibly TRBD1 (5 bases). Germline V CDR1 and CDR2: SGHRS, YFSETQ. This CDR3 contains 13 residues. Trimming stripped 5 bases from V and 6 bases from J, with 12 bases between. The CDR3 reads CASSQGGENTIYF. CDR3 in DNA: TGCGCCAGCAGTCAGGGCGGGGAAAACACCATATATTTT.

The rearrangement joins TRBV11-2 to TRBJ2-2; D might be TRBD1 (6 bases). CDR3 length equals 14 residues. CDR1 is SGHAT and CDR2 is FQNNGV in the germline V gene. The ends were cut back, 4 bases at V and 6 bases at J, with 12 bases in the middle. The CDR3 is CASSSGASSGELFF. The CDR3 region has the DNA TGTGCCAGCAGCTCAGGGGCCTCCTCCGGGGAGCTGTTTTTT.

For this clone: In the same sample, other DNA sequences code for this CDR3. V gene TRBV7-3 combines with J gene TRBJ1-6; 7 nucleotides line up with TRBD1. V trimming: 5 bases; J trimming: 5 bases; junction bases outside the gene matches: 3. The CDR3 extends over 14 amino acids. The germline V gene encodes CDR1 SGHTA and CDR2 FQGTGA. CDR3 region: CASSRDSDNSPLHF. The CDR3 region has the DNA TGTGCCAGCAGCCGGGACAGTGATAATTCACCCCTCCACTTT.

The chain is built from TRBV5-1 and TRBJ2-4; TRBD2 aligns across 9 bases. Germline V CDR1 and CDR2: SGHRS, YFSETQ. This CDR3 is built from 16 residues. J was trimmed by 0 bases and V by 4 bases; bases with no gene match: 5. CDR3 residues: CASSPPTSGAKNIQYF. CDR3 DNA sequence: TGCGCCAGCAGCCCTCCGACTAGCGGAGCCAAAAACATTCAGTACTTC.

The chain joins TRBV2 to TRBJ2-5; TRBD2 agrees at 8 bases. Gene TRBJ2-7 matches the end of the DNA better, so the J call may be wrong. Germline CDR1 reads SNHLY; CDR2 reads FYNNEI. The CDR3 consists of 14 residues. This CDR3 is CASSDSSGAYEQYF. The CDR3 DNA reads TGTGCCAGCAGTGATAGTAGCGGGGCCTACGAGCAGTACTTC.

This clone was counted between two and nine times. CDR3: CAWKDNRNTIYF. The CDR3 coding sequence is TGTGCCTGGAAGGACAACAGAAACACCATATATTTT. V and J are TRBV30 and TRBJ1-3, with a possible D match to TRBD1 (5 bases). The germline gives CDR1 GTSNPN, CDR2 SVGIG (reference sequence). The ends were cut back, 4 bases at V and 5 bases at J, with 9 bases in the middle. There are 12 residues in the CDR3.

The chain uses TRBV10-3 and TRBJ2-2; 7 bases agree with TRBD2. The CDR3 has 14 residues. V was clipped by 8 bases and J by 3 bases; unmatched bases: 6. Germline V gene data show CDR1 as ENHRY and CDR2 as SYGVKD. The CDR3 sequence is CAIGRDPYTGELFF. The CDR3 DNA reads TGTGCCATCGGGAGGGACCCGTACACCGGGGAGCTGTTTTTT.

The chain couples TRBV19 to TRBJ2-5; D possibly corresponds to TRBD1 (6 bases). This CDR3 is 15 amino acids long. Trimming took 5 bases from V and 5 from J, leaving 18 bases between them. Germline V lookup: CDR1 LNHDA, CDR2 SQIVND (reference sequence). The CDR3 nucleotides read TGTGCCAGTAGTTCCCGCAGGGGTTCGGGCGAGACCCAGTACTTC. Its translation: CASSSRRGSGETQYF.

This clone was picked up one time. CDR3 in DNA: TGTGCCAGCAGCGTCGGACAGGCAACCTACGAGCAGTACTTC. This translates into CASSVGQATYEQYF. The V gene is TRBV9, the J gene TRBJ2-7; TRBD1 agrees at 7 bases. The germline V gene encodes CDR1 SGDLS and CDR2 YYNGEE. The CDR3 loop spans 14 amino acids. With V trimmed by 2 bases and J by 2 bases, 4 bases remained unmatched.

Only a few counts were recorded for this clone. This chain uses TRBV6-6 with TRBJ2-7, with a weak D call TRBD1 (5 bases). The germline CDR1 and CDR2 sequences are MNHNY and SVGAGI (reference sequence). Deletions cut 6 bases from V and 7 bases from J, with 16 bases between. The CDR3 extends over 13 amino acids. The CDR3 protein is CASSPLPKGEQYF. The CDR3 coding sequence is TGTGCCAGCAGCCCACTACCGAAGGGGGAGCAGTACTTC.

The chain joins TRBV6-5 to TRBJ1-2; 7 bases are shared with TRBD1. V dropped 0 bases and J dropped 7; count of bases not matched to a gene: 5. Per the germline V gene, CDR1 is MNHEY and CDR2 is SVGAGI. The CDR3 loop spans 14 amino acids. This CDR3 reads CASSYSGTVGGYTF. The CDR3 nucleotides are TGTGCCAGCAGTTACTCCGGGACAGTCGGTGGCTACACCTTC.